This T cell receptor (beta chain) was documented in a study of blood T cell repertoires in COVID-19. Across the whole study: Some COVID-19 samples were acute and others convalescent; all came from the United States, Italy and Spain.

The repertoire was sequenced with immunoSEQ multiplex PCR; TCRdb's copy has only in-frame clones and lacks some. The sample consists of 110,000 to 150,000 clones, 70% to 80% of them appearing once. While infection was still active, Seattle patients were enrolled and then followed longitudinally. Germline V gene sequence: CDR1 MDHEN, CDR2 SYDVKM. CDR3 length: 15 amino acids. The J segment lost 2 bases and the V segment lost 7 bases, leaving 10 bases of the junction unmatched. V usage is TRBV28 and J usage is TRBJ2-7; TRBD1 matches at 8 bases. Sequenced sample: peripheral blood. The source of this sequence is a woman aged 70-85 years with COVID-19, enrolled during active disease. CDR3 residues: CASTPLGTGTYEQYF. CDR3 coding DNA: TGTGCCAGCACCCCACTAGGGACAGGCACCTACGAGCAGTACTTC.